One sample yielded the 6 T cell receptor beta chains listed below, sequenced in a study of blood T cell repertoires in COVID-19. Produced via immunoSEQ multiplex PCR; TCRdb's table is partial and in-frame only. The sample gives more than 90,000 clones, 75% to 90% of which show up once; roughly 8% is in the top ten. Input material: peripheral blood. Receptor source: a human donor in a cohort sampled during active COVID-19.

The chain combines TRBV6-6 with TRBJ1-3, with D maybe TRBD1 (5 bases). This CDR3 is 14 amino acids long. The germline V gene has CDR1 MNHNY and CDR2 SVGAGI (reference sequence). The germline V and J ends were trimmed by 7 bases and 1 base, with 11 bases remaining between them. The DNA for the CDR3 is TGTGCCAGCATTGCCAGGGCGTCTGGAAACACCATATATTTT. Its translation is CASIARASGNTIYF.

The chain combines TRBV18 with TRBJ2-7; 10 nucleotides agree with TRBD1. From germline, CDR1 is KGHSH and CDR2 LQKENI. CDR3 length equals 20 residues. J was trimmed by 0 bases and V by 2 bases; bases with no gene match: 16. In DNA form, the CDR3 reads TGTGCCAGCTCACCAGGCCCGGGACAGGGGAAAGCGGGAGACTCCTACGAGCAGTACTTC. This gives the protein CASSPGPGQGKAGDSYEQYF. Full variable domain (missing parts from reference TRBV18 and TRBJ2-7): NAGVMQNPRHLVRRRGQEARLRCSPMKGHSHVYWYRQLPEEGLKFMVYLQKENIIDESGMPKERFSAEFPKEGPSILRIQQVVRGDSAAYFCASSPGPGQGKAGDSYEQYFGPGTRLTVT.

This rearrangement joins TRBV7-9 to TRBJ2-2; 8 bases line up with TRBD1. The J segment lost 5 bases and the V segment lost 5 bases, leaving 7 bases of the junction unmatched. This CDR3 has 15 residues. Germline loops: CDR1 SEHNR, CDR2 FQNEAQ (reference sequence). Here the CDR3 DNA reads TGTGCCAGCAGCACCGACAGGGGTCCGACCGGGGAGCTGTTTTTT. Translation gives CASSTDRGPTGELFF.

V gene TRBV2 combines with J gene TRBJ2-7; perhaps TRBD2 as D (6 bases). The CDR3 spans 15 residues. Germline loops: CDR1 SNHLY, CDR2 FYNNEI. Trimming stripped 7 bases from V and 2 bases from J, with 18 bases between. The DNA of the CDR3 is TGTGCCAGCAAGGGATTTGGGGGGAAACCCTACGAGCAGTACTTC. Translating gives CASKGFGGKPYEQYF.

The CDR3 protein is CASRDRRTGGGYTF. In nucleotides, the CDR3 is TGTGCCAGCAGGGACCGTCGGACAGGAGGTGGCTACACCTTC. The chain employs TRBV11-3 and TRBJ1-2; 7 nucleotides align to TRBD1. Trimming at V came to 6 bases and at J to 7 bases, leaving 11 bases not matched to a gene. CDR3 length equals 14 residues. CDR1 is SGHNT and CDR2 is YENEEA in the germline V gene.

The V and J genes are TRBV24-1 and TRBJ2-1, with 13 bases identical to TRBD2. Germline lookup yields CDR1 KGHDR and CDR2 SFDVKD. CDR3 length equals 14 residues. Trimming removed 12 bases from V and 6 bases from J; junction bases left unmatched: 7. The CDR3 protein is CASGGTSGVNEQFF. The CDR3 DNA is TGTGCCTCCGGTGGGACTAGCGGGGTCAATGAGCAGTTCTTC.